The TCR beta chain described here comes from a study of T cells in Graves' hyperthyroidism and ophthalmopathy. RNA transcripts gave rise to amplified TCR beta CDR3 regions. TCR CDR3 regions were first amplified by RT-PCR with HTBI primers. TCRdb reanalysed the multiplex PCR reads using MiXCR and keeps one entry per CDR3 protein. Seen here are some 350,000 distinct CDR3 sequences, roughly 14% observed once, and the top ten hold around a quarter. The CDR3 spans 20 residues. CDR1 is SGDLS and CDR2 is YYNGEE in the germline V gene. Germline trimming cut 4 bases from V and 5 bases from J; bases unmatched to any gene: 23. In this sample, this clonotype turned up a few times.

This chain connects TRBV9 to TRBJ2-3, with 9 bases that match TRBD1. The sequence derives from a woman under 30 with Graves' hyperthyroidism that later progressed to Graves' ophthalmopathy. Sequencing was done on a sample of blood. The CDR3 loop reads CASSSRRGQGAPTLVDTQYF. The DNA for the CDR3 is TGTGCCAGCAGCTCGAGACGGGGACAGGGAGCTCCTACCCTAGTAGATACGCAGTATTTT.